The 20 T cell receptor beta chains presented below share a single source sample, sequenced in a study of blood T cell repertoires in COVID-19. TCRdb's copy holds only in-frame clones and misses some; the assay was immunoSEQ multiplex PCR. Of 55,000 to 70,000 clones listed, about 88% are singletons. Sequenced material: peripheral blood. Source of these receptors: a woman aged 60 to 75 with COVID-19, enrolled during active disease.

V gene TRBV6-5 combines with J gene TRBJ1-2; TRBD1 aligns across 10 bases. The CDR3 spans 15 residues. Germline CDR1 reads MNHEY; CDR2 reads SVGAGI. The J segment lost 6 bases and the V segment lost 0 bases, leaving 4 bases of the junction unmatched. The CDR3 DNA reads as TGTGCCAGCAGTTACTCAGTGACAGGGGGCAATGGCTACACCTTC. This sequence encodes CASSYSVTGGNGYTF.

The CDR3 region is CASSFSETGENIQYF. In DNA, the CDR3 is TGTGCCAGCAGCTTTAGTGAGACAGGTGAAAACATTCAGTACTTC. The chain employs TRBV7-9 and TRBJ2-4, with a weak D call TRBD1 (6 bases). Between the trimmed V and J ends, which lost 3 bases and 5 bases, there was a span of 14 bases. The CDR3 covers 15 residues. CDR1 and CDR2 (germline): SEHNR, FQNEAQ (reference sequence).

This chain uses TRBV30 with TRBJ1-4; D is unclear. CDR1 is GTSNPN and CDR2 is SVGIG in the germline V gene (reference sequence). The CDR3 covers 14 residues. Trimming left V 0 bases short and J 0 bases short, with 5 bases between. CDR3 region: CAWSVLTTNEKLFF. CDR3 bases: TGTGCCTGGAGTGTACTTACAACTAATGAAAAACTGTTTTTT.

For this clone: This same CDR3 is encoded by further DNA sequences in the sample. V usage is TRBV27 and J usage is TRBJ2-2; D is unclear. The CDR3 covers 12 residues. V dropped 5 bases and J dropped 2 bases, with 3 bases sitting between them. Germline V gene lookup returns CDR1 MNHEY and CDR2 SMNVEV (reference sequence). DNA of the CDR3: TGTGCCAGCAGTCCAAACACCGGGGAGCTGTTTTTT. As protein: CASSPNTGELFF.

The chain uses TRBV27 and TRBJ1-1; 9 nucleotides match TRBD1. CDR3 length: 15 amino acids. Germline V gene sequence: CDR1 MNHEY, CDR2 SMNVEV (reference sequence). The V gene end was trimmed by 8 bases and the J gene end by 3 bases; junction bases not matched to a gene: 10. CDR3 residues: CASLVTGGGYTEAFF. The CDR3 coding sequence is TGTGCCAGCCTGGTTACAGGGGGCGGTTACACTGAAGCTTTCTTT.

The chain joins TRBV7-4 to TRBJ1-1; D remains unclear. Germline V gives CDR1 SGHVT, CDR2 SQSDAQ. This CDR3 is 12 amino acids long. V dropped 1 base and J dropped 7 bases, with 7 bases sitting between them. The CDR3 sequence: CASSLGGIEAFF. In nucleotides, the CDR3 is TGTGCCAGCAGCTTAGGCGGGATTGAAGCTTTCTTT.

The rearrangement uses TRBV6-2 or TRBV6-3 and TRBJ2-7; D is undetermined. The CDR3 sequence is 13 residues long. The germline V gene has CDR1 MNHEY and CDR2 SVGEGT. V was pared by 2 bases and J by 0 bases, with 5 bases between. The CDR3 DNA sequence: TGTGCCAGCAGTTACGGCCTCTCCTACGAGCAGTACTTC. It yields the protein CASSYGLSYEQYF.

V is TRBV9 and J is TRBJ1-5; D remains ambiguous. Trimming cost V 0 bases and J 5 bases, with 6 bases left between them. Germline V CDR1 and CDR2: SGDLS, YYNGEE. The CDR3 consists of 13 residues. CDR3 amino acids: CASSVAPDQPQHF. In nucleotides, the CDR3 is TGTGCCAGCAGCGTAGCCCCGGATCAGCCCCAGCATTTT.

Here the CDR3 DNA reads TGTGCTAGTGGTTTGGGAGGGACAGATACGCAGTATTTT. This translates into CASGLGGTDTQYF. This chain links TRBV12-5 with TRBJ2-3, with a weak D call TRBD2 (5 bases). Between the trimmed V and J ends, which lost 1 base and 3 bases, there was a span of 5 bases. Germline values: CDR1 LGHNT, CDR2 FRNRAP. The CDR3 sequence is 13 residues long.

The chain recombines TRBV10-3 with TRBJ1-1; TRBD1 matches at 8 bases. With V trimmed by 10 bases and J by 3 bases, 4 bases remained unmatched. The CDR3 covers 12 residues. CDR1 and CDR2 (germline): ENHRY, SYGVKD. The CDR3 nucleotides read TGTGCCACAACGACAGGGGACACTGAAGCTTTCTTT. Residues: CATTTGDTEAFF.

The chain uses TRBV27 and TRBJ1-4; TRBD1 might be the D (5 bases). From germline, CDR1 is MNHEY and CDR2 SMNVEV (reference sequence). Trimming took 3 bases from V and 8 from J, leaving 16 bases between them. The CDR3 consists of 15 residues. This chain's CDR3 is CASSFLVGPEEKLFF. The CDR3 DNA reads TGTGCCAGCAGTTTTTTAGTGGGGCCCGAGGAAAAACTGTTTTTT. Drawing the rest from reference TRBV27 and TRBJ1-4, the complete variable domain is EAQVTQNPRYLITVTGKKLTVTCSQNMNHEYMSWYRQDPGLGLRQIYYSMNVEVTDKGDVPEGYKVSRKEKRNFPLILESPSPNQTSLYFCASSFLVGPEEKLFFGSGTQLSVL.

This clone showed up just once. CDR3: CASSADPGTGGGYEQYF. The DNA of the CDR3 is TGTGCCAGCAGCGCAGACCCCGGGACAGGGGGCGGGTACGAGCAGTACTTC. V usage is TRBV7-2 and J usage is TRBJ2-7; 12 nucleotides line up with TRBD1. Germline CDR1 and CDR2: SGHTA and FQGNSA. This CDR3 spans 17 amino acids. The V gene end was trimmed by 5 bases and the J gene end by 4 bases; junction bases not matched to a gene: 12.

The chain recombines TRBV27 with TRBJ2-3; 9 bases fit TRBD1. The CDR3 runs to 15 residues. CDR1 is MNHEY, CDR2 SMNVEV, per germline (reference sequence). After removal of 5 bases from V and 4 bases from J, the junction contained 7 bases not matched to a gene. CDR3 DNA sequence: TGTGCCAGCAGTACCCGGGACAGGGTGGCAGATACGCAGTATTTT. This encodes CASSTRDRVADTQYF.

The chain is built from TRBV10-2 and TRBJ2-3; possible D gene TRBD1, 5 bases. The CDR3 extends over 16 amino acids. The V gene lost 4 bases and the J gene lost 2 bases, with 16 bases spanning the gap. CDR1 WSHSY and CDR2 SAAADI come from the germline V gene. The CDR3 loop reads CASSGNDSPFTDTQYF. Here the CDR3 DNA reads TGCGCCAGCAGTGGGAACGACAGCCCCTTCACAGATACGCAGTATTTT.

The rearrangement uses TRBV7-2 and TRBJ2-1; 9 bases map to TRBD2. CDR1 and CDR2 (germline): SGHTA, FQGNSA. This CDR3 has 15 residues. V gave up 4 bases and J gave up 9 bases; unmatched junction bases: 10. The CDR3 DNA reads TGTGCCAGCAGCTCCCGGGTTAGCGGGAGTAGTGAGCAGTTCTTC. Protein: CASSSRVSGSSEQFF.

The chain couples TRBV4-1 to TRBJ1-2; 9 nucleotides line up with TRBD1. This CDR3 has 19 residues. Germline V gene sequence: CDR1 MGHRA, CDR2 YSYEKL. Trimming cost V 1 base and J 3 bases; bases outside gene matches: 15. This CDR3 reads CASSQVDLVPDRGYYGYTF. In DNA, the CDR3 is TGCGCCAGCAGCCAAGTAGATCTCGTCCCGGACAGGGGTTACTATGGCTACACCTTC.

J is TRBJ1-5 and V is TRBV5-1, with 8 bases aligning to TRBD1. This CDR3 region has 14 residues. Germline lookup yields CDR1 SGHRS and CDR2 YFSETQ. V trimming: 4 bases; J trimming: 4 bases; junction bases outside the gene matches: 4. CDR3 loop: CASSPGGGNQPQHF. The CDR3 bases are TGCGCCAGCAGCCCAGGGGGCGGGAATCAGCCCCAGCATTTT. Full variable domain (remainder filled in from reference TRBV5-1 and TRBJ1-5): KAGVTQTPRYLIKTRGQQVTLSCSPISGHRSVSWYQQTPGQGLQFLFEYFSETQRNKGNFPGRFSGRQFSNSRSEMNVSTLELGDSALYLCASSPGGGNQPQHFGDGTRLSIL.

The chain employs TRBV6-2 or TRBV6-3 and TRBJ2-7; 7 bases agree with TRBD1. The CDR3 length is 16 residues. Germline V gene sequence: CDR1 MNHEY, CDR2 SVGEGT. V trimming: 2 bases; J trimming: 1 base; junction bases outside the gene matches: 8. CDR3 DNA: TGTGCCAGCAGTTACCAGATGAGGGGGCCGTCCTACGAGCAGTACTTC. It is translated as CASSYQMRGPSYEQYF.

This clone was picked up one time. This chain connects TRBV7-9 to TRBJ2-2; 11 nucleotides agree with TRBD2. Germline V gene data show CDR1 as SEHNR and CDR2 as FQNEAQ (reference sequence). Trimming cost V 5 bases and J 5 bases; bases outside gene matches: 4. The CDR3 loop spans 15 amino acids. The CDR3 DNA reads TGTGCCAGCAGCCGTAGCGGGGGGGAAACCGGGGAGCTGTTTTTT. Residues: CASSRSGGETGELFF.

The J gene is TRBJ2-3, the V gene TRBV29-1; D is possibly TRBD2 (6 bases). Germline CDR1 is SQVTM and CDR2 is ANQGSEA. This CDR3 comprises 11 residues. The CDR3 reads CTLGGADTQYF. CDR3 DNA sequence: TGCACCCTCGGGGGTGCAGATACGCAGTATTTT.